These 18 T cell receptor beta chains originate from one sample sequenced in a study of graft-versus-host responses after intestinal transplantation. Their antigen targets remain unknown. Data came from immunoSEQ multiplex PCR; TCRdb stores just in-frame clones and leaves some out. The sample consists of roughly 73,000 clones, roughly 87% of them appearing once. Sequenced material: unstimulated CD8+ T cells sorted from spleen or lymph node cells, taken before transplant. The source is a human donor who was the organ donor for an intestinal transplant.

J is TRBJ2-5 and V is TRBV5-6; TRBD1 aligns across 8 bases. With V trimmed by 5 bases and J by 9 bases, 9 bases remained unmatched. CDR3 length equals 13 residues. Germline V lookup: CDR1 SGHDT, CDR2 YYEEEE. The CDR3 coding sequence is TGTGCCAGCAGTAGGACAGGGCCAGTGGCCCAGTACTTC. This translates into CASSRTGPVAQYF.

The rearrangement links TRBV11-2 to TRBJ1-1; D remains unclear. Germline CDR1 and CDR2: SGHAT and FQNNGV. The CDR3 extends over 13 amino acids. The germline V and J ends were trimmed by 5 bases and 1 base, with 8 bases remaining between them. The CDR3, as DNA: TGTGCCAGCAGCGGTGCCCCGAACACTGAAGCTTTCTTT. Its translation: CASSGAPNTEAFF.

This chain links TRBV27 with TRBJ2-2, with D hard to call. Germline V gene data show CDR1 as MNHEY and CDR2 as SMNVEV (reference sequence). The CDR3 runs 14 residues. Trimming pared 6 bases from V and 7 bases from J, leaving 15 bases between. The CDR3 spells CASSLLGPGGELFF. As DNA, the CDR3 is TGTGCCAGCAGCTTGTTAGGGCCCGGCGGGGAGCTGTTTTTT.

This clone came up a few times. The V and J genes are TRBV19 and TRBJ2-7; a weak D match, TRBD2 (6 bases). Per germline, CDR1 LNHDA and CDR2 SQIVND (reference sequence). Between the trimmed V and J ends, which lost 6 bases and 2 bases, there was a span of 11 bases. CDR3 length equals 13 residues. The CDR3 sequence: CASSAGLTYEQYF. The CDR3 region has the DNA TGTGCCAGTAGCGCGGGACTCACCTACGAGCAGTACTTC.

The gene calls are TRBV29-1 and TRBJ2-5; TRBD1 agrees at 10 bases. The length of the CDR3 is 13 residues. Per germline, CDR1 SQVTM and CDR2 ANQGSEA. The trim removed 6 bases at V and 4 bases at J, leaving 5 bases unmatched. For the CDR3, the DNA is TGCAGCGTGGGACAGGGGTCGGGAGAGACCCAGTACTTC. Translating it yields CSVGQGSGETQYF.

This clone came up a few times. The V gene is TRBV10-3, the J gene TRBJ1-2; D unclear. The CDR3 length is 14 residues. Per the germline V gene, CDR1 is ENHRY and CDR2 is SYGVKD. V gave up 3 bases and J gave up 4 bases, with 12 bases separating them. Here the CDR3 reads CAISETGNSYGYTF. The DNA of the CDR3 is TGTGCCATCAGTGAAACCGGGAACTCCTATGGCTACACCTTC.

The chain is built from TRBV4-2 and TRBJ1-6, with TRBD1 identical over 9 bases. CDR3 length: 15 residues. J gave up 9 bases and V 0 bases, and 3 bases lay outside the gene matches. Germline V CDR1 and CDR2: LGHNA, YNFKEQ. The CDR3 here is CASSQDTGGGSPLHF. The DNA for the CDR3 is TGTGCCAGCAGCCAAGATACAGGGGGCGGTTCACCCCTCCACTTT.

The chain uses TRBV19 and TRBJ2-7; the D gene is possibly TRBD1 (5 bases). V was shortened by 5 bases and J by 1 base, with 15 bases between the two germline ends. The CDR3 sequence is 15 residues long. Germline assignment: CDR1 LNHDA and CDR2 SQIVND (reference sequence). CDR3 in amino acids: CASSFADSASYEQYF. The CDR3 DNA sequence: TGTGCCAGTAGTTTCGCCGACAGCGCTTCCTACGAGCAGTACTTC.

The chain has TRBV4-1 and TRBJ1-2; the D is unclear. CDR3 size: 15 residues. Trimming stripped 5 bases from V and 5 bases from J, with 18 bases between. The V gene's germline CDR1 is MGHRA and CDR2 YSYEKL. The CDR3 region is CASSGLGESWYGYTF. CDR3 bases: TGCGCCAGCAGCGGTCTCGGGGAGTCTTGGTATGGCTACACCTTC.

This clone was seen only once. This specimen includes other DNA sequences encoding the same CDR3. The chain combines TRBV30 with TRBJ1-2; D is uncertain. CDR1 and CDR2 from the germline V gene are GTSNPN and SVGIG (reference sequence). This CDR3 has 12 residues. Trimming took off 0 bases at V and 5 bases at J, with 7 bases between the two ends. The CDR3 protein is CAWSVLAYGYTF. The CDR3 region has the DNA TGTGCCTGGAGTGTACTGGCATATGGCTACACCTTC.

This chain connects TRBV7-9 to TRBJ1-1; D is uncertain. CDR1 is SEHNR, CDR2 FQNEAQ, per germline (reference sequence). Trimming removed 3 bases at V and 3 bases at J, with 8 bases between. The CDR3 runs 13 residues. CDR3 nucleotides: TGTGCCAGCAGCTTCGGCGGACACACTGAAGCTTTCTTT. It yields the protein CASSFGGHTEAFF.

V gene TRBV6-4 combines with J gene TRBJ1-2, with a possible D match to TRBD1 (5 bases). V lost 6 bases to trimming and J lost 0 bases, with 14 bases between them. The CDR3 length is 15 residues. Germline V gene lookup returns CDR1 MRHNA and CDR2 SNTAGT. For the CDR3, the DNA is TGTGCCAGCAGGAGGGACCCCGAACCTAACTATGGCTACACCTTC. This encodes CASRRDPEPNYGYTF.

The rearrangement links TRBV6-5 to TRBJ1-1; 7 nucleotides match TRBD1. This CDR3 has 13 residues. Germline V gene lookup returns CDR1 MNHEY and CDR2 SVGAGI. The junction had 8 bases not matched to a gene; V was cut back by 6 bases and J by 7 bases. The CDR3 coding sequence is TGTGCCAGCAGCCTTACAGGGGTTGATGAAGCTTTCTTT. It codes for CASSLTGVDEAFF.

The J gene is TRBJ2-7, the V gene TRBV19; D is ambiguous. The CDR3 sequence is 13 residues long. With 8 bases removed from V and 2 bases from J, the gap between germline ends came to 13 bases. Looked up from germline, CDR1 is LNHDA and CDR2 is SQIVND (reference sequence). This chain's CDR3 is CASLGSPTYEQYF. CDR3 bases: TGTGCCAGTTTGGGCAGCCCGACCTACGAGCAGTACTTC.

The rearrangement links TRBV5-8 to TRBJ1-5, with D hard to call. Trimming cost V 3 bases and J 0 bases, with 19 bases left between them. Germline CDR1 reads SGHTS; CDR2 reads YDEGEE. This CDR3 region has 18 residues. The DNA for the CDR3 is TGTGCCAGCAGCTCGACCCTGGCGCTTCTCCCTAGCAATCAGCCCCAGCATTTT. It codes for CASSSTLALLPSNQPQHF.

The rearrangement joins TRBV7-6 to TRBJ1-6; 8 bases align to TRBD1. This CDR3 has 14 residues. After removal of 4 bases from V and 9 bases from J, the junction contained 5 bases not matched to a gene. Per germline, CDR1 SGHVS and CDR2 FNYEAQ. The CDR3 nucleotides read TGTGCCAGCAGCTCGAGACAGGGGAGTTCACCCCTCCACTTT. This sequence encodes CASSSRQGSSPLHF.

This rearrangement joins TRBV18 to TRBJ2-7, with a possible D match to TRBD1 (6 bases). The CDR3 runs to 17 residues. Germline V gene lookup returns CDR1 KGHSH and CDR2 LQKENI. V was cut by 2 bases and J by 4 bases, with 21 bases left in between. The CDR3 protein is CASSPWYKRKGVYEQYF. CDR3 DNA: TGTGCCAGCTCACCATGGTACAAACGAAAGGGGGTTTACGAGCAGTACTTC.

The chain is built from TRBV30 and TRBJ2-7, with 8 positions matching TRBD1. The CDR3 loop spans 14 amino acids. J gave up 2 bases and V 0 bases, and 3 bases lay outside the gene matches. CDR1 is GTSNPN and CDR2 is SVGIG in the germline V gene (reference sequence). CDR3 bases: TGTGCCTGGAGTGTAGGACAGGGCCCCTACGAGCAGTACTTC. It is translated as CAWSVGQGPYEQYF.